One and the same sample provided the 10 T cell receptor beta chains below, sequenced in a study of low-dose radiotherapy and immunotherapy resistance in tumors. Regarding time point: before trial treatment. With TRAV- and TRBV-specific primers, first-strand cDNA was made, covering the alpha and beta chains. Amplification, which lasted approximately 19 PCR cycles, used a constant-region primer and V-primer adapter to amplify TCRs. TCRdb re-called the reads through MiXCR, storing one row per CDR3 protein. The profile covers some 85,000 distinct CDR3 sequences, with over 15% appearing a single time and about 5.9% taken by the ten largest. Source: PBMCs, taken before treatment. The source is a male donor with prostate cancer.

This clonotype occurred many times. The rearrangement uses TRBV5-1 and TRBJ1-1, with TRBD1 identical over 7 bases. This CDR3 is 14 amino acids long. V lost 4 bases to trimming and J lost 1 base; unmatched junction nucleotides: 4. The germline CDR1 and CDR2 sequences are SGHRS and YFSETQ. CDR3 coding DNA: TGCGCCAGCAGCGCGGGACAGCCGAACACTGAAGCTTTCTTT. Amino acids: CASSAGQPNTEAFF.

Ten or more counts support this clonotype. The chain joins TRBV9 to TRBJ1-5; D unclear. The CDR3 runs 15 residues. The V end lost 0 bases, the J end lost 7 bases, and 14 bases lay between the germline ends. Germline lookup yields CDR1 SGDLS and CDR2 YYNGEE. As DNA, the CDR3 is TGTGCCAGCAGCGTAGCGGTGGGCGCGGGCCAGCCCCAGCATTTT. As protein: CASSVAVGAGQPQHF.

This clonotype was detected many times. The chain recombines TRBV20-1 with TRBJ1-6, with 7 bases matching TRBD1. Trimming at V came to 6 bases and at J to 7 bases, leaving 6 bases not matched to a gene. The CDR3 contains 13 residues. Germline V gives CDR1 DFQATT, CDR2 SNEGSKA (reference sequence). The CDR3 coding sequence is TGCAGTGCGGGGGACAGCCCCAATTCACCCCTCCACTTT. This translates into CSAGDSPNSPLHF.

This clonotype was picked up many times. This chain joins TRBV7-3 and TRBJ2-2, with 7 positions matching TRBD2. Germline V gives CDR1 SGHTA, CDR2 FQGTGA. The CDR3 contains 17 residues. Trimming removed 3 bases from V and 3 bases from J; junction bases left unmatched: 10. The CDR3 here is CASSLVRTSDDTGELFF. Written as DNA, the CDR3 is TGTGCCAGCAGCTTGGTCCGAACTAGCGACGACACCGGGGAGCTGTTTTTT.

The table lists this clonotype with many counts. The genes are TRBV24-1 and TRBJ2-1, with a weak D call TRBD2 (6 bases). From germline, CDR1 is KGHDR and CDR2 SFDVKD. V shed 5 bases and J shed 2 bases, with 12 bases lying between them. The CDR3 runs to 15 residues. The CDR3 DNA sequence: TGTGCCACCAGTGCCGGACTACCCCCCTACAATGAGCAGTTCTTC. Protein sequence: CATSAGLPPYNEQFF.

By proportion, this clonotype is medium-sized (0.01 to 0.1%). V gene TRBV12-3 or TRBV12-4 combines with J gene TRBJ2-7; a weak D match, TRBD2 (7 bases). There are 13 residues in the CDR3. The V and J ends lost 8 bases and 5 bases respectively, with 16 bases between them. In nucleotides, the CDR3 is TGTGCCAGCTCCCGCGGGGGCTGGGACGAGCAGTACTTC. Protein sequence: CASSRGGWDEQYF.

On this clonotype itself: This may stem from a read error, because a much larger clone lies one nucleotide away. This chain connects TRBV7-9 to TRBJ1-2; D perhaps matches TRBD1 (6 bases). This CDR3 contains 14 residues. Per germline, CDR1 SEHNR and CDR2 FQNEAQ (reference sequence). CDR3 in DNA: TGTGCCAGCAGCTATGATGGGGGCAGCTATGGCTACGCCTTC. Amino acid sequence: CASSYDGGSYGYAF.

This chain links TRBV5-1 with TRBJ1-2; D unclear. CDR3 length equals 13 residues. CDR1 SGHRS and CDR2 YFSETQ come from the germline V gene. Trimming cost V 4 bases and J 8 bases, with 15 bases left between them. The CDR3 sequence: CASSAGGGSGYTF. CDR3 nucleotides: TGCGCCAGCAGCGCAGGAGGAGGATCCGGCTACACCTTC.

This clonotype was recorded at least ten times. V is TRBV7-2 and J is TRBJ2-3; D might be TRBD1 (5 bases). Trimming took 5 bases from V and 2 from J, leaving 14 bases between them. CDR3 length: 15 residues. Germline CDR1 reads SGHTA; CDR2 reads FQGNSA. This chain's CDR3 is CASSLGSGHTDTQYF. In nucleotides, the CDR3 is TGTGCCAGCAGCCTAGGGTCAGGGCACACAGATACGCAGTATTTT.

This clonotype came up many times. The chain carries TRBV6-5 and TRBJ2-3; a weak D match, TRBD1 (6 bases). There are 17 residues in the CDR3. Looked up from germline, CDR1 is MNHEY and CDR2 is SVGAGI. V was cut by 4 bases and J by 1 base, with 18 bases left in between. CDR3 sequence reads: CASSSPLGGAGTDTQYF. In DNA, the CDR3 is TGTGCCAGCAGTTCGCCCCTAGGGGGAGCTGGCACAGATACGCAGTATTTT.